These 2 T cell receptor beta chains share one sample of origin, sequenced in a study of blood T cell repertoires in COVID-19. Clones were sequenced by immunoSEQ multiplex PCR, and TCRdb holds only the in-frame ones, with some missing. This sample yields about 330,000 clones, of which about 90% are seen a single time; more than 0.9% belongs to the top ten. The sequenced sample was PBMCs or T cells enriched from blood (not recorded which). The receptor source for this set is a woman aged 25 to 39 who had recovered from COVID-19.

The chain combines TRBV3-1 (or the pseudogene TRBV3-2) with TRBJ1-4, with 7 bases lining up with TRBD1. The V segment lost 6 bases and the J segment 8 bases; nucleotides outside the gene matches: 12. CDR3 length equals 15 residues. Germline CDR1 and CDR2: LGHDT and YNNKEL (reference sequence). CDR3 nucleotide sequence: TGTGCCAGCAGTCGGACAGGTGGGTTAGAAGAAAAACTGTTTTTT. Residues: CASSRTGGLEEKLFF.

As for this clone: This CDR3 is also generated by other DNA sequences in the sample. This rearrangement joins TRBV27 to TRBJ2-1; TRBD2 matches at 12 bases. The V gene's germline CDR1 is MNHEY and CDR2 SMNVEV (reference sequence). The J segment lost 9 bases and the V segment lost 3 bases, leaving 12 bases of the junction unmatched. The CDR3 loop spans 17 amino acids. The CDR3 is CASSFRTLAGGPSEQFF. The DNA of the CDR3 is TGTGCCAGCAGTTTCCGGACCCTAGCGGGGGGGCCTAGTGAGCAGTTCTTC.